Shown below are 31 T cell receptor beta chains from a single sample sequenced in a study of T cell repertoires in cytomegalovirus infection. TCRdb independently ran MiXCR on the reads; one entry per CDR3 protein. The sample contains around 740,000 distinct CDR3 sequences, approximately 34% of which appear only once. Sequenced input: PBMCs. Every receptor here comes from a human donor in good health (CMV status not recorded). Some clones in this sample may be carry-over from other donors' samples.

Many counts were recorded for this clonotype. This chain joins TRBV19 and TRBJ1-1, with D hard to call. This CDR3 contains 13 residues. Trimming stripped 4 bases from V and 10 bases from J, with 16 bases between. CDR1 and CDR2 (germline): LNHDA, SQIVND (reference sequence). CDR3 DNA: TGTGCCAGTAGTAAGTTGGACCAGGTCGCAGCTTTCTTT. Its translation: CASSKLDQVAAFF.

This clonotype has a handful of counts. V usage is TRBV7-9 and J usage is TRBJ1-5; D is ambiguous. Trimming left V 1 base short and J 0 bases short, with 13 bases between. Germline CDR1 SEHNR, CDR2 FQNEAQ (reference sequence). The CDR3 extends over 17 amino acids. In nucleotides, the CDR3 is TGTGCCAGCAGCTTAGTTCCCACATGGGATAGCAATCAGCCCCAGCATTTT. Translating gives CASSLVPTWDSNQPQHF.

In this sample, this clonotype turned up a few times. Here the CDR3 DNA reads TGTGCCAGCAGCTTAACTACAGGGGGCGAGCAGTACTTC. This encodes CASSLTTGGEQYF. V usage is TRBV11-3 and J usage is TRBJ2-7, with 8 bases that match TRBD1. Germline V CDR1 and CDR2: SGHNT, YENEEA. V shed 2 bases, J shed 6 bases, and the junction held 3 bases outside the gene matches. The length of the CDR3 is 13 residues. Supplemented by reference TRBV11-3 and TRBJ2-7, the full variable domain reads EAGVVQSPRYKIIEKKQPVAFWCNPISGHNTLYWYLQNLGQGPELLIRYENEEAVDDSQLPKDRFSAERLKGVDSTLKIQPAELGDSAVYLCASSLTTGGEQYFGPGTRLTVT.

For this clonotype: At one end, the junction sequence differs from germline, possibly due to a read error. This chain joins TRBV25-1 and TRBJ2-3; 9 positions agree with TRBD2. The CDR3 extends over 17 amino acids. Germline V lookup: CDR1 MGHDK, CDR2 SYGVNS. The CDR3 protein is CASSEPLAGGPTDTKYW. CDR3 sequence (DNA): TGTGCCAGCAGTGAGCCTCTCGCGGGGGGGCCTACAGATACGAAGTATTGG. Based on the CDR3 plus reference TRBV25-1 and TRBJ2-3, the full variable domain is EADIYQTPRYLVIGTGKKITLECSQTMGHDKMYWYQQDPGMELHLIHYSYGVNSTEKGDLSSESTVSRIRTEHFPLTLESARPSHTSQYLCASSEPLAGGPTDTKYWGPGTRLTVL.

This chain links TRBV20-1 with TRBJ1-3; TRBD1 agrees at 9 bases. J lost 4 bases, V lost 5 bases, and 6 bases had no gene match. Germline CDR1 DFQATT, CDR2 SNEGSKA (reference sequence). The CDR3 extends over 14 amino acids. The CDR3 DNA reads TGCAGTGCTGTCTACAGGGGGCTAGGAAACACCATATATTTT. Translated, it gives CSAVYRGLGNTIYF.

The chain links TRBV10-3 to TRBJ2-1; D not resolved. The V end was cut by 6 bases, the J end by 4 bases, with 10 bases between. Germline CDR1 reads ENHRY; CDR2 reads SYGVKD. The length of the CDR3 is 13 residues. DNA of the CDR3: TGTGCCATCAGACAACAGTTATACAATGAGCAGTTCTTC. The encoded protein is CAIRQQLYNEQFF.

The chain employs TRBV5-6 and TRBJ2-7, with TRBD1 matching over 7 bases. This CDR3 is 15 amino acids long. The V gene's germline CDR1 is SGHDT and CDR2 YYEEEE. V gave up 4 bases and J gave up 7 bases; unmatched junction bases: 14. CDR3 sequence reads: CASSPTGTEHLEQYF. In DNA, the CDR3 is TGTGCCAGCAGCCCTACAGGGACAGAGCACTTGGAGCAGTACTTC.

CDR3 in DNA: TGTGCGCACAAGTCTAGCACTGGGGCCAACGTCCTGACTTTC. Translation: CAHKSSTGANVLTF. The chain links TRBV10-3 to TRBJ2-6; a weak D match, TRBD2 (5 bases). The CDR3 loop spans 14 amino acids. The germline V gene has CDR1 ENHRY and CDR2 SYGVKD.

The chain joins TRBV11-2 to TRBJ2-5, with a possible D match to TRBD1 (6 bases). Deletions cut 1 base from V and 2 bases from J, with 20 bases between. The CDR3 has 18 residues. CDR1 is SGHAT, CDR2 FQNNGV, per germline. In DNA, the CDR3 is TGTGCCAGCAGCTTAGCGCCTTCGATCAGGGGACCACAAGAGACCCAGTACTTC. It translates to CASSLAPSIRGPQETQYF.

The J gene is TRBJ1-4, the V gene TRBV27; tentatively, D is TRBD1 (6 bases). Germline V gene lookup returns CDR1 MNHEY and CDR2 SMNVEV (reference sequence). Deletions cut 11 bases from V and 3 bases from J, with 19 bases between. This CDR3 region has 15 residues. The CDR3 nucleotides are TGTGCCGGCATCACAGGGCGCCCAGCTAATGAAAAACTGTTTTTT. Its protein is CAGITGRPANEKLFF.

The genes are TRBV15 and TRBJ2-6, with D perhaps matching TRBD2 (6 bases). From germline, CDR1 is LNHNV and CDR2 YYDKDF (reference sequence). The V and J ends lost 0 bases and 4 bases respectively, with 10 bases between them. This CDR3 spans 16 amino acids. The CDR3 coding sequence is TGTGCCACCAGCAGAGATCTCGGGAGCGGGGCCAACGTCCTGACTTTC. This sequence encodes CATSRDLGSGANVLTF.

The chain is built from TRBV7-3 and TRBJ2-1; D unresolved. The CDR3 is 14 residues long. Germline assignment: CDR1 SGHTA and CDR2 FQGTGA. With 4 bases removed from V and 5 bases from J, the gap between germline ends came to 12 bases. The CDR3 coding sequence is TGTGCCAGCAGCTCCTACGACCGAGACAATGAGCAGTTCTTC. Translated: CASSSYDRDNEQFF.

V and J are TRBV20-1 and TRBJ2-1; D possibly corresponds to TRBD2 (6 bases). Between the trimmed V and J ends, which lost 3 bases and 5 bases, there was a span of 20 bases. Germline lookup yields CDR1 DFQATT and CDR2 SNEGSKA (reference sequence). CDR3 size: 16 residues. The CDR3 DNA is TGCAGTGCTAGGGACTTCCCCGCTAGCGCCCACAATGAGCAGTTCTTC. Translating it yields CSARDFPASAHNEQFF.

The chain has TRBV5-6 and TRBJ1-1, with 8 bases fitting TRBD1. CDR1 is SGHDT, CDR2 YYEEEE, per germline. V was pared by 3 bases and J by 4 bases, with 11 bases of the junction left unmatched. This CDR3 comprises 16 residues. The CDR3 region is CASSWTGTGSGTEAFF. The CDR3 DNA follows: TGTGCCAGCAGCTGGACCGGGACAGGCTCTGGCACTGAAGCTTTCTTT.

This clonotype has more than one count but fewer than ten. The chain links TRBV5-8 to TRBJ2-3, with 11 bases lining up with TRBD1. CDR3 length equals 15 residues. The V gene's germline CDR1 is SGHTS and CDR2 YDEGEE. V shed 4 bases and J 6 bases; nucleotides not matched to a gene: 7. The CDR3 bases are TGTGCCAGCAGCGCTCGGGACAGGGGGTCGGATACGCAGTATTTT. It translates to CASSARDRGSDTQYF.

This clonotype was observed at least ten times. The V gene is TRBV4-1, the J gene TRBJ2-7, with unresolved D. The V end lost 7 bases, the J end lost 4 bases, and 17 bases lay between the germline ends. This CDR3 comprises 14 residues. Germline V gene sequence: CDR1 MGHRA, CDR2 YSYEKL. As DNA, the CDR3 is TGCGCCAGCACCTCTCGTGGAAAACCTTACGAGCAGTACTTC. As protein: CASTSRGKPYEQYF.

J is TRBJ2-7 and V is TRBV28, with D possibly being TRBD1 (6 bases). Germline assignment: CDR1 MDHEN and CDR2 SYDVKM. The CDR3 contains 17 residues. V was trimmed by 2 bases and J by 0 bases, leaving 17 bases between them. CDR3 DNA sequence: TGTGCCAGCAGTTTAAGTTACCGGACAGATACCTCCTACGAGCAGTACTTC. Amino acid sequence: CASSLSYRTDTSYEQYF.

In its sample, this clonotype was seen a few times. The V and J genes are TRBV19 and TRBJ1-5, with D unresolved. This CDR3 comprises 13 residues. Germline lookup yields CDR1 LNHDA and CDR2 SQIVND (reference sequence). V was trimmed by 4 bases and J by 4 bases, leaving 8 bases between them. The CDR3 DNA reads TGTGCCAGTAGTAAGGTCGAGAATCAGCCCCAGCATTTT. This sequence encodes CASSKVENQPQHF.

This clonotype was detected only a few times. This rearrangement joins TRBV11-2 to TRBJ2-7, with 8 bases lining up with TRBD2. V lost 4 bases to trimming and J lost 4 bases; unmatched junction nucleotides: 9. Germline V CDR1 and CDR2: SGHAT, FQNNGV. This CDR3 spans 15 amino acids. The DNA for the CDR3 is TGTGCCAGCAGCTCGCACGGCGCGGGAGGTTACGAGCAGTACTTC. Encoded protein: CASSSHGAGGYEQYF.

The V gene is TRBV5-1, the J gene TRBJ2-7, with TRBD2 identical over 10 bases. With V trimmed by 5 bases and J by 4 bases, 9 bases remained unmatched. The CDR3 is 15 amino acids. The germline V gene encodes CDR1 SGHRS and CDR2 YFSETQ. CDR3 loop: CASRSASGSVYEQYF. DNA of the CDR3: TGCGCCAGCAGGTCAGCTAGCGGGAGTGTTTACGAGCAGTACTTC.

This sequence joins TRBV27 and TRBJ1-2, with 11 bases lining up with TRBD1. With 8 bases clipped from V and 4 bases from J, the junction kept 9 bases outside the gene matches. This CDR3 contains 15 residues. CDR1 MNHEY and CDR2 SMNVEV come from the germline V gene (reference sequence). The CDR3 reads CASRGQGGLIYGYTF. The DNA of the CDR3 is TGTGCCAGCCGGGGACAGGGGGGGTTAATCTATGGCTACACCTTC.

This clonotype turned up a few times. CDR3 DNA sequence: TGTGCCAGCAGCCCCGCGCCGGACTACGAGCAGTACTTC. Protein sequence: CASSPAPDYEQYF. This chain links TRBV7-9 with TRBJ2-7; no clear D gene. Germline V gene sequence: CDR1 SEHNR, CDR2 FQNEAQ (reference sequence). V shed 5 bases and J shed 3 bases, with 11 bases lying between them. This CDR3 comprises 13 residues.

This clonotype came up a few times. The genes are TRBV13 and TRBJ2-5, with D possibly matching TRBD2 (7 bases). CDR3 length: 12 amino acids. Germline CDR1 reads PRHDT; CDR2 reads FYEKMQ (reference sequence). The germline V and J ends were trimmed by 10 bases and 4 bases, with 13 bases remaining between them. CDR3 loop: CAMGGRGETQYF. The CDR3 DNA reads TGTGCCATGGGGGGGCGCGGAGAGACCCAGTACTTC. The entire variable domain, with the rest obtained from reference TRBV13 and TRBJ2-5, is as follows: AAGVIQSPRHLIKEKRETATLKCYPIPRHDTVYWYQQGPGQDPQFLISFYEKMQSDKGSIPDRFSAQQFSDYHSELNMSSLELGDSALYFCAMGGRGETQYFGPGTRLLVL.

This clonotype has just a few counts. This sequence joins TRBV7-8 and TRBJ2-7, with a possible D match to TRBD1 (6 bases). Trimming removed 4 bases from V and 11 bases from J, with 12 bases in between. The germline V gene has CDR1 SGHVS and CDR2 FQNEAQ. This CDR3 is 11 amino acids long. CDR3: CASSSQGHEYF. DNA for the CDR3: TGTGCCAGCAGCTCCCAGGGGCATGAGTACTTC. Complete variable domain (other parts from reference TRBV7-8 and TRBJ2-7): GAGVSQSPRYKVAKRGQDVALRCDPISGHVSLFWYQQALGQGPEFLTYFQNEAQLDKSGLPSDRFFAERPEGSVSTLKIQRTQQEDSAVYLCASSSQGHEYFGPGTRLTVT.

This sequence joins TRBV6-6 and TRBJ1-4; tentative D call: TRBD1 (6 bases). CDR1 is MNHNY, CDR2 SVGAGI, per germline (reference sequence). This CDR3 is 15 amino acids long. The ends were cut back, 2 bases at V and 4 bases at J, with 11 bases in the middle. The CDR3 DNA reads TGTGCCAGCAGTTACGCCGGACAGAGTAATGAAAAACTGTTTTTT. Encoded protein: CASSYAGQSNEKLFF.

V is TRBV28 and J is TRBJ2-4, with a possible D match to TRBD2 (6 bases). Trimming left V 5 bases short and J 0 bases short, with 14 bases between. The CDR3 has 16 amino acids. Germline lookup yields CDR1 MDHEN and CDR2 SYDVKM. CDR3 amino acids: CASSPRLVLAKNIQYF. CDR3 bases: TGTGCCAGCAGTCCCCGACTAGTCCTAGCCAAAAACATTCAGTACTTC. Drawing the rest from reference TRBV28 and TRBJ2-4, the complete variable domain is DVKVTQSSRYLVKRTGEKVFLECVQDMDHENMFWYRQDPGLGLRLIYFSYDVKMKEKGDIPEGYSVSREKKERFSLILESASTNQTSMYLCASSPRLVLAKNIQYFGAGTRLSVL.

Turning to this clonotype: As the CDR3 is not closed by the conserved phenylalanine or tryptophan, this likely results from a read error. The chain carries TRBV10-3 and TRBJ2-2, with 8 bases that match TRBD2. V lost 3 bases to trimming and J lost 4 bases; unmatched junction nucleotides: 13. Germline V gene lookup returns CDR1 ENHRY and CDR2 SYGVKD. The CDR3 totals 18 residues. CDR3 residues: CAISDITGGGAGTGELFL. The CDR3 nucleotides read TGTGCCATCAGTGACATAACGGGGGGGGGGGCCGGCACCGGGGAGCTGTTTTTG.

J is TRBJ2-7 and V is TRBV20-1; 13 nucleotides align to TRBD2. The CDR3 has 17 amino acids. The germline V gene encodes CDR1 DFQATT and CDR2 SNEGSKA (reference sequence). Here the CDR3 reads CRERPRTSGGESCEQYF. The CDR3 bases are TGCAGAGAAAGACCTAGGACTAGCGGGGGTGAGAGTTGCGAGCAGTACTTC.

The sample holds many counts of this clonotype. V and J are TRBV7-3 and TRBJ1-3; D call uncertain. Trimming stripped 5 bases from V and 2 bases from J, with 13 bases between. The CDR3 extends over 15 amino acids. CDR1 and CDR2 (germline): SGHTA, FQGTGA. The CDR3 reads CASSPQAVPGNTIYF. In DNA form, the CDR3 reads TGTGCCAGCAGCCCTCAGGCCGTTCCTGGAAACACCATATATTTT.

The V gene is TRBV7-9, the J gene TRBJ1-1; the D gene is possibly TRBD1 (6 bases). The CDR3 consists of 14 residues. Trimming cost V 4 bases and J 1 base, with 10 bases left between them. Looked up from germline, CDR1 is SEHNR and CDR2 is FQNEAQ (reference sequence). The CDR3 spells CASSSGVRNTEAFF. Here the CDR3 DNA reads TGTGCCAGCAGCTCAGGGGTGCGGAACACTGAAGCTTTCTTT. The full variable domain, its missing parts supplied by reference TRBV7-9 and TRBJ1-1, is DTGVSQNPRHKITKRGQNVTFRCDPISEHNRLYWYRQTLGQGPEFLTYFQNEAQLEKSRLLSDRFSAERPKGSFSTLEIQRTEQGDSAMYLCASSSGVRNTEAFFGQGTRLTVV.

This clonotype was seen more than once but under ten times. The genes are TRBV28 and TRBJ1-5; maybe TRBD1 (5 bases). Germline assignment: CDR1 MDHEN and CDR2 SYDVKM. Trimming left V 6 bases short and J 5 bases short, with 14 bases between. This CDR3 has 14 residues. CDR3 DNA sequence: TGTGCCAGCAGCCTCGGGACTTCCTATCAGCCCCAGCATTTT. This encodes CASSLGTSYQPQHF.